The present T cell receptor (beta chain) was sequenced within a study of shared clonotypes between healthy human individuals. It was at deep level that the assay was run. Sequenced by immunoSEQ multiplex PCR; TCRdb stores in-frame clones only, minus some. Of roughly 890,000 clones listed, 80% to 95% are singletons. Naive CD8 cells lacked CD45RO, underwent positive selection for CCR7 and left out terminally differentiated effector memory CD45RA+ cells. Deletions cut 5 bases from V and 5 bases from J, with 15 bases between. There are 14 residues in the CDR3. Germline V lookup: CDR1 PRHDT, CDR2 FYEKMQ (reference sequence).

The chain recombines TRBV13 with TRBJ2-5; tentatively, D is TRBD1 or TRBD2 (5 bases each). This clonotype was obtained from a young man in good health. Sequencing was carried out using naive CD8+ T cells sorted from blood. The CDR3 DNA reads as TGTGCCAGCAGCCCTCCTCCGGGGCGGGAGACCCAGTACTTC. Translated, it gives CASSPPPGRETQYF.